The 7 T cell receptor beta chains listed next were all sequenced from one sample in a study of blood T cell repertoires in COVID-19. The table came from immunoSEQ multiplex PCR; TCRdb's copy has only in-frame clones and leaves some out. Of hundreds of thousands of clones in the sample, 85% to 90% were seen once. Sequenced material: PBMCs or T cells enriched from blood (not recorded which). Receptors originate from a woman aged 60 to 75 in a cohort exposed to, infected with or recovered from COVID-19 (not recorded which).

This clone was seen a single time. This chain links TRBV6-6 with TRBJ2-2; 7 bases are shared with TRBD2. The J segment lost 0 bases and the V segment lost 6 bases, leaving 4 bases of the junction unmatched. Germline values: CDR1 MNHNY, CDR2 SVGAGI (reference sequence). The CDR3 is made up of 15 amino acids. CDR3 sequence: CASREAGANTGELFF. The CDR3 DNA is TGTGCCAGCAGGGAGGCGGGGGCGAACACCGGGGAGCTGTTTTTT.

The CDR3 sequence: CASRPGLAGSNEQYF. CDR3 DNA sequence: TGTGCCAGCAGACCAGGACTAGCGGGATCCAACGAGCAGTACTTC. The rearrangement joins TRBV27 to TRBJ2-7; TRBD2 matches 12 bases. This CDR3 region has 15 residues. The V gene end was trimmed by 6 bases and the J gene end by 5 bases; junction bases not matched to a gene: 8. Per germline, CDR1 MNHEY and CDR2 SMNVEV (reference sequence).

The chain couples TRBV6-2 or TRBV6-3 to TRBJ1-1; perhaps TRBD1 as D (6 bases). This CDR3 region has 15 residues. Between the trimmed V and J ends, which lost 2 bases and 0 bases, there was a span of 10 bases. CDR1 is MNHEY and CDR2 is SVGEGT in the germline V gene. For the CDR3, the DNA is TGTGCCAGCAGTTACCGTCAGGGGATGAACACTGAAGCTTTCTTT. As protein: CASSYRQGMNTEAFF.

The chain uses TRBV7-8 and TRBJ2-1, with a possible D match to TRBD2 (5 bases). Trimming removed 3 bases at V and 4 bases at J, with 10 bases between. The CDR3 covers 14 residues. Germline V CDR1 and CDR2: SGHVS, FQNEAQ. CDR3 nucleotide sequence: TGTGCCAGCAGCTTTGCGGGCCTGTACAATGAGCAGTTCTTC. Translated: CASSFAGLYNEQFF.

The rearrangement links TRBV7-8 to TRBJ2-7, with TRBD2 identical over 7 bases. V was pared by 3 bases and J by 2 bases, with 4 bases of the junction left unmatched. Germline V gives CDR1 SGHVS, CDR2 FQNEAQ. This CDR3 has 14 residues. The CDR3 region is CASSLGGRTYEQYF. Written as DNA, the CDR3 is TGTGCCAGCAGCTTGGGGGGGAGGACCTACGAGCAGTACTTC.

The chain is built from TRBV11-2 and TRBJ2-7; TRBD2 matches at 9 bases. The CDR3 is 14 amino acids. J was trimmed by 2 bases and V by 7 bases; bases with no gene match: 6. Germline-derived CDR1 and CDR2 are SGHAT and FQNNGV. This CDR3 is CASNLLAGTYEQYF. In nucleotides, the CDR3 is TGTGCCAGCAACTTGCTAGCGGGGACCTACGAGCAGTACTTC.

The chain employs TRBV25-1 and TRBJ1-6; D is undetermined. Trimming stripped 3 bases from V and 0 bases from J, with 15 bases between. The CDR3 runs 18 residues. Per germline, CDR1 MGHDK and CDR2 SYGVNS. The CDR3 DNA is TGTGCCAGCAGTGAGAGGGCCAGAAAAAGCTCCTATAATTCACCCCTCCACTTT. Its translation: CASSERARKSSYNSPLHF.